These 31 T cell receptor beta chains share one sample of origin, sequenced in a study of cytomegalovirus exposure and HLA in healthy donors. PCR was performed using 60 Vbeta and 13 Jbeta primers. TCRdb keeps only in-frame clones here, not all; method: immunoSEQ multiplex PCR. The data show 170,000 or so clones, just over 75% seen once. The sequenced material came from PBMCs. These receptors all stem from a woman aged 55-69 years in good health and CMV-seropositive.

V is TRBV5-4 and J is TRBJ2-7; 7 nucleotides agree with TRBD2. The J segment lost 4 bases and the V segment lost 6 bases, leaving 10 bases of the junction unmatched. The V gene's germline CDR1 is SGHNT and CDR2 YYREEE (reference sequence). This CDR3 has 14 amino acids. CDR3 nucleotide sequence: TGTGCCAGCACCCATAGCGGGTCCTTTTACGAGCAGTACTTC. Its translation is CASTHSGSFYEQYF.

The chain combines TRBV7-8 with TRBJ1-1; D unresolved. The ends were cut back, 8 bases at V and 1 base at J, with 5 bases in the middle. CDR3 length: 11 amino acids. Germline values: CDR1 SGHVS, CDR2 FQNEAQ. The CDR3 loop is CASGRNTEAFF. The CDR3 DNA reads TGTGCCAGCGGGCGGAACACTGAAGCTTTCTTT. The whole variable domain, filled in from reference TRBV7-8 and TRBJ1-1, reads GAGVSQSPRYKVAKRGQDVALRCDPISGHVSLFWYQQALGQGPEFLTYFQNEAQLDKSGLPSDRFFAERPEGSVSTLKIQRTQQEDSAVYLCASGRNTEAFFGQGTRLTVV.

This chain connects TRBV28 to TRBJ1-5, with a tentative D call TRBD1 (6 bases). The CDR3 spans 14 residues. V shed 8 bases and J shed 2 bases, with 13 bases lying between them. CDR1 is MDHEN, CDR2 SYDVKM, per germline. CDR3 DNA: TGTGCCAGCGGTGGGGGCTCGGGCAATCAGCCCCAGCATTTT. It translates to CASGGGSGNQPQHF.

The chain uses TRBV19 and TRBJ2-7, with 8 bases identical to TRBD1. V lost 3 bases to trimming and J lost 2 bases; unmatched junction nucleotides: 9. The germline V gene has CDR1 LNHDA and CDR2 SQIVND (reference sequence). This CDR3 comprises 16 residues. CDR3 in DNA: TGTGCCAGTAGTATGTGGCCTGGACAGGGAACCTACGAGCAGTACTTC. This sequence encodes CASSMWPGQGTYEQYF.

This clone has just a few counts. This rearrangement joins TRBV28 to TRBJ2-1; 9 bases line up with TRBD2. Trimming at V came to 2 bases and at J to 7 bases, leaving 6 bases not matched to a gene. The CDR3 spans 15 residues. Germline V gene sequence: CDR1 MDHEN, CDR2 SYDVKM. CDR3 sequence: CASSLRLAGMNEQFF. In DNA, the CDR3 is TGTGCCAGCAGTTTACGGCTAGCGGGGATGAATGAGCAGTTCTTC.

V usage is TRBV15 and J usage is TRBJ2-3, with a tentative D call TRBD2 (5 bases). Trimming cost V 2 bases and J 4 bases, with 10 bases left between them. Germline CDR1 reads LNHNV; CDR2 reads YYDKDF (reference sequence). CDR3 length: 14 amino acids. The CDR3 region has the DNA TGTGCCACCAGCAGATTTACTAGATCAGATACGCAGTATTTT. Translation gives CATSRFTRSDTQYF.

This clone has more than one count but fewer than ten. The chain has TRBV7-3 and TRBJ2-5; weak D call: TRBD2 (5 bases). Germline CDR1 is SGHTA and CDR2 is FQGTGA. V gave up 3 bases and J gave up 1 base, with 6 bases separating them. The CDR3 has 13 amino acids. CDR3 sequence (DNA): TGTGCCAGCAGCTTCGGGATCCAAGAGACCCAGTACTTC. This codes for CASSFGIQETQYF. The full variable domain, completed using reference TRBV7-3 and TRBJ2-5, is GAGVSQTPSNKVTEKGKYVELRCDPISGHTALYWYRQSLGQGPEFLIYFQGTGAADDSGLPNDRFFAVRPEGSVSTLKIQRTERGDSAVYLCASSFGIQETQYFGPGTRLLVL.

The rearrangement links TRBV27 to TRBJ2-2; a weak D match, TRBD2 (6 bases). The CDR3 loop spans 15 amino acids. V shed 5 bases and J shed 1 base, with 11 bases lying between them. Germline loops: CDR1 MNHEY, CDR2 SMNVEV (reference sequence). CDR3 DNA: TGTGCCAGCAGTCCCCGGGACTTGAACACCGGGGAGCTGTTTTTT. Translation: CASSPRDLNTGELFF.

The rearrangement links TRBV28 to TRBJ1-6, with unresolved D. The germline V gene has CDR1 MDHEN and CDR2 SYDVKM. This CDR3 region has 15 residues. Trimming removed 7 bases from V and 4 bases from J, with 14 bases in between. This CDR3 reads CASISPPLYNSPLHF. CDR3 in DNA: TGTGCCAGCATATCCCCCCCCCTTTATAATTCACCCCTCCACTTT.

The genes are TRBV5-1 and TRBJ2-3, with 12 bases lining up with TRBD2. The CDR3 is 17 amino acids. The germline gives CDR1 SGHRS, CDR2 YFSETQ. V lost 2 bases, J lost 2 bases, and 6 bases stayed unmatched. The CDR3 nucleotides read TGCGCCAGCAGCTTACCCCTAGCGGGAGGGATCACAGATACGCAGTATTTT. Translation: CASSLPLAGGITDTQYF.

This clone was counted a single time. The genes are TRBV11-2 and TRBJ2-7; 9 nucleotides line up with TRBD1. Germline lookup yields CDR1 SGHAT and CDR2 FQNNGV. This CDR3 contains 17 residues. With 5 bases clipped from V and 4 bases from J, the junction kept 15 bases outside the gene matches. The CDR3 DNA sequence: TGTGCCAGCAGCGCACGCCCCCGGGACAGGGTAGTGTACGAGCAGTACTTC. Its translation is CASSARPRDRVVYEQYF.

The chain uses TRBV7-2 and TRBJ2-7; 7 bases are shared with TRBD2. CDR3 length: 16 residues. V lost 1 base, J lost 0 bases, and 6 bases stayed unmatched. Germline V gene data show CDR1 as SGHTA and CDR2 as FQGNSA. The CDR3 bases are TGTGCCAGCAGCTTAGAGTACCAGCGGGACTCCTACGAGCAGTACTTC. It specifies CASSLEYQRDSYEQYF.

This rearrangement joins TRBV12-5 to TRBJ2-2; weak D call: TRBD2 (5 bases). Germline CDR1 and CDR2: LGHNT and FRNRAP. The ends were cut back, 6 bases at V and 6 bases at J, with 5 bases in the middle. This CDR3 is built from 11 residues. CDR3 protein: CASGEAGELFF. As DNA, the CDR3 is TGTGCTAGTGGGGAGGCCGGGGAGCTGTTTTTT.

CDR3 DNA: TGTGCCAGAAGCTTGGTTGTGACAGGGGAAACTGAAGCTTTCTTT. It specifies CARSLVVTGETEAFF. This sequence joins TRBV5-3 and TRBJ1-1, with TRBD1 identical over 8 bases. TRBV5-3 is an open reading frame, and its role is uncertain. The CDR3 is made up of 15 amino acids. After removal of 0 bases from V and 5 bases from J, the junction contained 6 bases not matched to a gene.

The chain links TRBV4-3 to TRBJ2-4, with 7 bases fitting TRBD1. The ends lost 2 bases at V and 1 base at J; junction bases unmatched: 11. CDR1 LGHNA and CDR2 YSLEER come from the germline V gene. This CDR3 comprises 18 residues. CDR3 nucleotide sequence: TGCGCCAGCAGCCAAACAGACAGGGTAAGATGGGCCAAAAACATTCAGTACTTC. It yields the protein CASSQTDRVRWAKNIQYF.

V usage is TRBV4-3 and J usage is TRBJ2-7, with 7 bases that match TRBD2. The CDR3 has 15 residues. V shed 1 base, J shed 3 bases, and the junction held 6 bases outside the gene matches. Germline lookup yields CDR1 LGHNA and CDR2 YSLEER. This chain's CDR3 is CASSQATSGGYEQYF. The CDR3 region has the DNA TGCGCCAGCAGCCAAGCGACATCGGGGGGCTACGAGCAGTACTTC.

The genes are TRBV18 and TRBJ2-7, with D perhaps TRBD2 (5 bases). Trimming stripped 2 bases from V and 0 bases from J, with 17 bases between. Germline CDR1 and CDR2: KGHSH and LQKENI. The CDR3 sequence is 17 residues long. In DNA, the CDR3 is TGTGCCAGCTCACCAGGCGTCGTCAAGGCGGGCTCCTACGAGCAGTACTTC. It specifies CASSPGVVKAGSYEQYF.

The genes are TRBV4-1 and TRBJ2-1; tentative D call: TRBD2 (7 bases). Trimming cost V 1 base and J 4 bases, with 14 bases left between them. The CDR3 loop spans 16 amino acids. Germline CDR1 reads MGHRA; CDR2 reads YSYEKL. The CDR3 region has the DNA TGCGCCAGCAGCCAAGGTCAGGGAGGGGGTTACAATGAGCAGTTCTTC. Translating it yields CASSQGQGGGYNEQFF.

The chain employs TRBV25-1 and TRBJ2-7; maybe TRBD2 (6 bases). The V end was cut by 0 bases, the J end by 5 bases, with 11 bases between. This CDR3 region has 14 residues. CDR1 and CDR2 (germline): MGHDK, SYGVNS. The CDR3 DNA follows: TGTGCCAGCAGTGAATATATTCGCGGGAACGAGCAGTACTTC. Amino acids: CASSEYIRGNEQYF.

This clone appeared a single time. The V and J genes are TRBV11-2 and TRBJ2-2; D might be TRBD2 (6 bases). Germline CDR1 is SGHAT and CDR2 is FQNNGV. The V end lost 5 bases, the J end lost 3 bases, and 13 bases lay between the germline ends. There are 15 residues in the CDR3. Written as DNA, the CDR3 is TGTGCCAGCAGCAGGGAGACTAGTGACACCGGGGAGCTGTTTTTT. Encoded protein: CASSRETSDTGELFF.

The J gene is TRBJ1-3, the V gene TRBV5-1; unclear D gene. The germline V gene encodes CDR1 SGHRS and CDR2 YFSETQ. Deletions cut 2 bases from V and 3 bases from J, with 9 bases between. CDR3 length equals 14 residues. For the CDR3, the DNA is TGCGCCAGCAGCTTACCAGATGATGGAAACACCATATATTTT. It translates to CASSLPDDGNTIYF. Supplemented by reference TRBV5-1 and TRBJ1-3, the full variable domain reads KAGVTQTPRYLIKTRGQQVTLSCSPISGHRSVSWYQQTPGQGLQFLFEYFSETQRNKGNFPGRFSGRQFSNSRSEMNVSTLELGDSALYLCASSLPDDGNTIYFGEGSWLTVV.

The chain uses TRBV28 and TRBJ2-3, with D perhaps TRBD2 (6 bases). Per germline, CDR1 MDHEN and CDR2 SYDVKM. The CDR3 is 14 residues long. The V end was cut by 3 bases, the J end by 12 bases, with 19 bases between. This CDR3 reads CASSFPSTGSSQYF. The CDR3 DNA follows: TGTGCCAGCAGTTTCCCCTCCACCGGGAGCTCCCAGTATTTT.

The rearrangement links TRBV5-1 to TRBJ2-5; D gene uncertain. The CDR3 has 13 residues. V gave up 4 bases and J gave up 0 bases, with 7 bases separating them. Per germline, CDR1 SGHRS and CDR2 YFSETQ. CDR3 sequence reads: CASSARYQETQYF. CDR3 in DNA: TGCGCCAGCAGCGCGAGGTACCAAGAGACCCAGTACTTC. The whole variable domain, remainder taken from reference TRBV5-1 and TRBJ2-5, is KAGVTQTPRYLIKTRGQQVTLSCSPISGHRSVSWYQQTPGQGLQFLFEYFSETQRNKGNFPGRFSGRQFSNSRSEMNVSTLELGDSALYLCASSARYQETQYFGPGTRLLVL.

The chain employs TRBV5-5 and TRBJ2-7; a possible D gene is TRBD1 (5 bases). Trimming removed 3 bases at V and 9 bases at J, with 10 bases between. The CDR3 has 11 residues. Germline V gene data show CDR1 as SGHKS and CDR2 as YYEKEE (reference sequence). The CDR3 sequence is CASSSIRGQYF. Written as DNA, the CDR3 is TGTGCCAGCAGCTCCATTAGGGGGCAGTACTTC.

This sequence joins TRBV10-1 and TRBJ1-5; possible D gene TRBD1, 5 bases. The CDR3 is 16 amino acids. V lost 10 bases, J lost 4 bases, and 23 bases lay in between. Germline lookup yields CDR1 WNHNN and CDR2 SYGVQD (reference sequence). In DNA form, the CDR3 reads TGCGCCAAATTTTTGGGCGGGGGTTCTGAAAATCAGCCCCAGCATTTT. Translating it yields CAKFLGGGSENQPQHF.

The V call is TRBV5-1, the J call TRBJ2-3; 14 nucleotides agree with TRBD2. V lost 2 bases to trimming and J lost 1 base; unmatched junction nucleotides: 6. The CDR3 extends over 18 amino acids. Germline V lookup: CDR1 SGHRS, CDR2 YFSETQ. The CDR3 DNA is TGCGCCAGCAGCTTCCGACTAGCGGGAGGGCCTCGCACAGATACGCAGTATTTT. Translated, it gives CASSFRLAGGPRTDTQYF.

CDR3: CASSEAPGRETQYF. The CDR3, as DNA: TGTGCCAGCAGTGAAGCGCCAGGGCGAGAGACCCAGTACTTC. The V gene is TRBV2, the J gene TRBJ2-5, with a possible D match to TRBD1 (5 bases). The germline V gene has CDR1 SNHLY and CDR2 FYNNEI. V was cut by 0 bases and J by 4 bases, with 9 bases left in between. The CDR3 has 14 residues.

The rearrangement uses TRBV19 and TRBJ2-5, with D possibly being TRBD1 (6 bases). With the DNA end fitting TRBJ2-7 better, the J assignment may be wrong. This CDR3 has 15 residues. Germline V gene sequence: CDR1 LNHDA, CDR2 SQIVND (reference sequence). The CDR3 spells CASSIQGTDSYEQYF. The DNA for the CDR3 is TGTGCCAGTAGTATTCAGGGGACGGACTCCTACGAGCAGTACTTC.

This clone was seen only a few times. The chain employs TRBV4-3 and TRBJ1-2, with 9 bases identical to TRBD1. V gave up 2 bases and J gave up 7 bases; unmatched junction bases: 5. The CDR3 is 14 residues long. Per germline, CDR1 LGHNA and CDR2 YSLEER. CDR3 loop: CASSQPQGAGGYTF. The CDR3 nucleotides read TGCGCCAGCAGCCAACCACAGGGGGCCGGTGGCTACACCTTC.

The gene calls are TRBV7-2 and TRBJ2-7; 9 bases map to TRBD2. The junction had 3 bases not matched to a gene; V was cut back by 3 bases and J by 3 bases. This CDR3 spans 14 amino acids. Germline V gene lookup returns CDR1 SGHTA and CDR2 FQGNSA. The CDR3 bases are TGTGCCAGCAGCTTTATAGCGGGGGACTACGAGCAGTACTTC. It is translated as CASSFIAGDYEQYF.

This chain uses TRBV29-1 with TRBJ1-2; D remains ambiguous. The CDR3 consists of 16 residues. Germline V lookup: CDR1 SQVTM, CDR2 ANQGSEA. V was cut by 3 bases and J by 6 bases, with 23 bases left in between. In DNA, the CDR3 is TGCAGCGTTGAGGGCGATTCCAAGACCAATAATGATGGCTACACCTTC. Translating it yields CSVEGDSKTNNDGYTF. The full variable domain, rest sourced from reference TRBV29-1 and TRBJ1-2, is SAVISQKPSRDICQRGTSLTIQCQVDSQVTMMFWYRQQPGQSLTLIATANQGSEATYESGFVIDKFPISRPNLTFSTLTVSNMSPEDSSIYLCSVEGDSKTNNDGYTFGSGTRLTVV.